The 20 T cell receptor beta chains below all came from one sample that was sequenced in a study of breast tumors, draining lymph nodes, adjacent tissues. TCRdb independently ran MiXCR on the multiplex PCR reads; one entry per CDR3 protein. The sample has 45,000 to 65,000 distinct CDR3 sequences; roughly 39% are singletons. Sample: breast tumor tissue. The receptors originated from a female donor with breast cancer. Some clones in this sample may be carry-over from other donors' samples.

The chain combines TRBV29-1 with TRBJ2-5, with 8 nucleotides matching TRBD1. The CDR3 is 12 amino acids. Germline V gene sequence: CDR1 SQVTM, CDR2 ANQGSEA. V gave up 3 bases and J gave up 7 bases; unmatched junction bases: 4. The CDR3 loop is CSVDQGAVTQYF. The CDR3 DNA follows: TGCAGCGTTGATCAGGGGGCAGTGACCCAGTACTTC.

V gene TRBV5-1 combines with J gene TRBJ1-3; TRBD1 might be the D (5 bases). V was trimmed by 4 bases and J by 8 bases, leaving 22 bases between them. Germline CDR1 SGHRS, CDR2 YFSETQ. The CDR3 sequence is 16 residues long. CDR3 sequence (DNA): TGCGCCAGCAGCCCGGACGGGGGTCGCTATGGCTACACCATATATTTT. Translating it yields CASSPDGGRYGYTIYF.

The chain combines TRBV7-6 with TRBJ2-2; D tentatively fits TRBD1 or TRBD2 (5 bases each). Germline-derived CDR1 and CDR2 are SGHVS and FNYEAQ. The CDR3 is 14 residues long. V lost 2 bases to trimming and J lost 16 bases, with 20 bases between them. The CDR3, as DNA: TGTGCCAGCAGCTTAAATCCCGGGTGGGGGTCCGAGTTTTTT. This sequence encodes CASSLNPGWGSEFF.

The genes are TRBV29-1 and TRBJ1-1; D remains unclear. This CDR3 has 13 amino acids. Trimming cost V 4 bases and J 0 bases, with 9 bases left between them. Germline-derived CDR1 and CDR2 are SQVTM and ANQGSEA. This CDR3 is CSVVGILNTEAFF. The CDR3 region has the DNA TGCAGCGTTGTCGGCATTTTGAACACTGAAGCTTTCTTT.

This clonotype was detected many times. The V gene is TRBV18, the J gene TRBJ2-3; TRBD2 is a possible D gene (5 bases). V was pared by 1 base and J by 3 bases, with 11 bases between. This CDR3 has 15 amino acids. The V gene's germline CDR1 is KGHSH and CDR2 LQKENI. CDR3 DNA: TGTGCCAGCTCACCACTTCCCTCGGGAACAGATACGCAGTATTTT. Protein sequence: CASSPLPSGTDTQYF.

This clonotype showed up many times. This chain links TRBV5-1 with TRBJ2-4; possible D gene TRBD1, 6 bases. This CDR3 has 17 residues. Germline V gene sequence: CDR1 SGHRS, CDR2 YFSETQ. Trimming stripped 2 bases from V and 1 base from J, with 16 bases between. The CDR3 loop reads CASSLHTRGTAKNIQYF. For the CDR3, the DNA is TGCGCCAGCAGCTTACACACCAGGGGAACGGCCAAAAACATTCAGTACTTC.

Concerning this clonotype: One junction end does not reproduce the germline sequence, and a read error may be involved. The CDR3 sequence: CASSLVDPRNNEPQHF. The CDR3 DNA reads as TGTGCCAGCAGCTTAGTAGACCCTAGAAACAATGAGCCCCAGCATTTT. V usage is TRBV7-2 and J usage is TRBJ1-5; D remains unclear. The CDR3 loop spans 16 amino acids. Germline loops: CDR1 SGHTA, CDR2 FQGNSA.

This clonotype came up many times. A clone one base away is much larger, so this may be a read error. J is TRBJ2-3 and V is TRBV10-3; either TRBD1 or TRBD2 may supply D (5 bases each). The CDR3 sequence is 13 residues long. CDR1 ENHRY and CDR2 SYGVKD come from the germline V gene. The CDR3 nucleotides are TGTGCCATCAGGGCCAGGGAGACAGATACGCGGTATTTT. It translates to CAIRARETDTRYF.

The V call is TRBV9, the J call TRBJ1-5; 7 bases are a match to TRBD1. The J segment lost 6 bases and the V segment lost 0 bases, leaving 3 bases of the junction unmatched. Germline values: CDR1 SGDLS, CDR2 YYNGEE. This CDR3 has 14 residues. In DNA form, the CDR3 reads TGTGCCAGCAGCGTAGGACAGGGTGGTCAGCCCCAGCATTTT. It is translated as CASSVGQGGQPQHF. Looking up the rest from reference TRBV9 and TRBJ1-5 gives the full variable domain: DSGVTQTPKHLITATGQRVTLRCSPRSGDLSVYWYQQSLDQGLQFLIQYYNGEERAKGNILERFSAQQFPDLHSELNLSSLELGDSALYFCASSVGQGGQPQHFGDGTRLSIL.

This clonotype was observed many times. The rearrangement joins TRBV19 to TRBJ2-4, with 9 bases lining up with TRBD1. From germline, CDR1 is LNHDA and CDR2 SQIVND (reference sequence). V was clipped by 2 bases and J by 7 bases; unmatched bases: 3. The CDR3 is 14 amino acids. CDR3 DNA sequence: TGTGCCAGTAGTATAACAGGGGGCGCGAACATTCAGTACTTC. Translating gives CASSITGGANIQYF.

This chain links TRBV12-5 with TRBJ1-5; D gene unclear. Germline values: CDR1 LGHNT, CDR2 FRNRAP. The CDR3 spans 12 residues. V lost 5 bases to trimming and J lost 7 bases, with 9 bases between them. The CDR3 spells CASGLLGQPQHF. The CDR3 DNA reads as TGTGCTAGTGGTCTCCTCGGGCAGCCCCAGCATTTT. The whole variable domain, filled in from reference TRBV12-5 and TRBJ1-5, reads DARVTQTPRHKVTEMGQEVTMRCQPILGHNTVFWYRQTMMQGLELLAYFRNRAPLDDSGMPKDRFSAEMPDATLATLKIQPSEPRDSAVYFCASGLLGQPQHFGDGTRLSIL.

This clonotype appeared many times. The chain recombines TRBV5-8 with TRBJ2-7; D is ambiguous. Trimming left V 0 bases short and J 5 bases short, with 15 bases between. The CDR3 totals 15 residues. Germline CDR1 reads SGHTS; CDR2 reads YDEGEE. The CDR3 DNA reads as TGTGCCAGCAGCTTGGGGGGTAGCAGGAAAGACGAGCAGTACTTC. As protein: CASSLGGSRKDEQYF.

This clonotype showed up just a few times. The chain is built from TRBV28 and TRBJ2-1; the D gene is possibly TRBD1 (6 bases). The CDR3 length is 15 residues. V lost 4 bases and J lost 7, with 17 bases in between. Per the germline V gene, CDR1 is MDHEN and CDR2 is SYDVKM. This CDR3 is CASSSLQGYRNEQFF. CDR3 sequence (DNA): TGTGCCAGCAGTTCCCTACAGGGTTATAGAAATGAGCAGTTCTTC.

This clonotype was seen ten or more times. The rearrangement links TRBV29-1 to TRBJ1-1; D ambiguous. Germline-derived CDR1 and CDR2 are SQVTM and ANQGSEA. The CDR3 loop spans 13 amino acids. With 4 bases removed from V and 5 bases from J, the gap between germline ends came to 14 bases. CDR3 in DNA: TGCAGCGTTGTGAGACGAACAATAACTGAAGCTTTCTTT. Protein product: CSVVRRTITEAFF.

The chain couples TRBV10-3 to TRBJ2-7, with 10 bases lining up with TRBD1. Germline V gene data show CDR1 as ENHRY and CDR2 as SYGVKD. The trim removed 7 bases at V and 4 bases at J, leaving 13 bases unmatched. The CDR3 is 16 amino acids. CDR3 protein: CAITPSRDRGYYEQYF. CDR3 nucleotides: TGTGCCATCACCCCGAGCAGGGACAGGGGTTATTACGAGCAGTACTTC.

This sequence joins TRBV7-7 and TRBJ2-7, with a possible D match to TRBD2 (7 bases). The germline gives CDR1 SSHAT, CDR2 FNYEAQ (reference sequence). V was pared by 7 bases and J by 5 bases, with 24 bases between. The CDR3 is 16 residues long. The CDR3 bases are TGTGCCAGCACTAAAGGGGGGGCAGGAGGTATGGACGAGCAGTACTTC. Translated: CASTKGGAGGMDEQYF.

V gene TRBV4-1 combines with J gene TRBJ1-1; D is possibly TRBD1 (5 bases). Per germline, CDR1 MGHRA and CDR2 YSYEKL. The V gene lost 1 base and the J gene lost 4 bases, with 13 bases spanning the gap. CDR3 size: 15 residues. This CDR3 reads CASSQGANRPTEAFF. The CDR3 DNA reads TGCGCCAGCAGCCAAGGGGCTAACAGGCCCACTGAAGCTTTCTTT.

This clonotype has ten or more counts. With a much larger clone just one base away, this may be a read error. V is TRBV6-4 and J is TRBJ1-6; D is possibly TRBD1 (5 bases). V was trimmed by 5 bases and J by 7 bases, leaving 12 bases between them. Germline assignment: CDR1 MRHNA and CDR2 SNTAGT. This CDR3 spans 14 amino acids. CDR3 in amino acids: CASSHRDGNSPLHF. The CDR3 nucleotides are TGTGCCAGCAGTCACCGGGACGGCAATTCACCCCTCCACTTT.

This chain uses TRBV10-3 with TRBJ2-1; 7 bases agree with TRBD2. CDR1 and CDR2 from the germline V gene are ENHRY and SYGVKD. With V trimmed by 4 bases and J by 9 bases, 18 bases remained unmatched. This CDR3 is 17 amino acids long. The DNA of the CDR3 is TGTGCCATCAGTGCTAGAGGTGAGCGGGAAAGAACCGGTGAGCAGTTCTTC. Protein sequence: CAISARGERERTGEQFF.

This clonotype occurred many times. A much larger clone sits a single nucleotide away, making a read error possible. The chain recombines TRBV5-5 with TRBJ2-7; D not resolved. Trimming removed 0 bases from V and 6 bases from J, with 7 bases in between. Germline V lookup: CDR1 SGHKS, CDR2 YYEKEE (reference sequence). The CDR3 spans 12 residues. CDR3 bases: TGTGCCAGCAGCTTGGAGGTCTCCGAGCAGTACTTC. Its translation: CASSLEVSEQYF. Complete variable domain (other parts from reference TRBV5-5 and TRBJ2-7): DAGVTQSPTHLIKTRGQQVTLRCSPISGHKSVSWYQQVLGQGPQFIFQYYEKEERGRGNFPDRFSARQFPNYSSELNVNALLLGDSALYLCASSLEVSEQYFGPGTRLTVT.